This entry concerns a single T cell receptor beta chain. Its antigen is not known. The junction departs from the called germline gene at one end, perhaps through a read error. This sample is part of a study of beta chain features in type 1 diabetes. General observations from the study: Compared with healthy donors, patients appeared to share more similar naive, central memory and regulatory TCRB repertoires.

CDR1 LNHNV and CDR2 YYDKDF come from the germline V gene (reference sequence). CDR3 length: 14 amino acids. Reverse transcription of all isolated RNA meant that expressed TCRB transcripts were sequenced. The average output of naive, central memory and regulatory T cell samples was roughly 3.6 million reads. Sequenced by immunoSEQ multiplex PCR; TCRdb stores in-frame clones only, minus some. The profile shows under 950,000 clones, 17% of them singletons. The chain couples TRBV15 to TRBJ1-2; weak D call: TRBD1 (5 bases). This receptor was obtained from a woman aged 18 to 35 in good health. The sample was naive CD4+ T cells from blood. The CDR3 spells CATGRVAGLVGYTF. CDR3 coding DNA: TGTGCCACCGGCAGAGTCGCAGGGCTAGTTGGCTACACCTTC.